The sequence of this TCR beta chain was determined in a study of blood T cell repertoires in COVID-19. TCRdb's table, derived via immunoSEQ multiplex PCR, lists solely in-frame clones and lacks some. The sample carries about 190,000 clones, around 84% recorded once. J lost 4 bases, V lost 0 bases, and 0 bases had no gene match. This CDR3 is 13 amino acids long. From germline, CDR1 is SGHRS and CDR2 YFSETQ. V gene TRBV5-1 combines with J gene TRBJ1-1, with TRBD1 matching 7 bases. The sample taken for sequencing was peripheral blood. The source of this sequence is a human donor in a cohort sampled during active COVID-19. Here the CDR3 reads CASSLGTGTEAFF. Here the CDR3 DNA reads TGCGCCAGCAGCTTGGGGACAGGCACTGAAGCTTTCTTT.